This T cell receptor (beta chain) was observed in a study of blood T cells in healthy people across ages (dated by TCRdb to about 2015). In terms of the full investigation: Template switching captured roughly one uniquely barcoded TCR beta cDNA molecule per two T cells in model experiments. The study analyzed two additional independent replicas of 1 million unique cDNA reads from the same blood draw for two donors, one aged 18 to 29 and one aged 80 or older. Age-related changes in TCR beta repertoire diversity were measured in the study by deep sequencing normalized with unique cDNA molecular identifiers. Donors were grouped into four age groups: young (average 16 years), middle-aged (about 40), aged (about 60) and long-lived (about 89).

Systemically healthy Caucasian individuals from Russia, around 38 in total and aged roughly 6 to 100 years, were included as donors. Around 10 milliliters of peripheral blood were collected from each donor into EDTA-treated Vacutainer tubes. Ficoll-Paque density-gradient centrifugation was used to isolate PBMCs, with at least 7 million obtained per sample. Trizol reagent was used to extract total RNA from PBMCs, with at least 6 micrograms per sample. For every donor, flow cytometry on a PBMC aliquot measured the percentage of naive CD45RAhigh/CD27high T cells. Library preparation used 5' RACE. Sequenced on an Illumina HiSeq 2500. A second about 7 to 11 cycle PCR used a sample-barcoded 5' primer and a J-beta primer mix. A template-switch 5' adaptor carrying 12 random nucleotides introduced a unique molecular identifier onto each TCR beta cDNA molecule. At least 3 million CDR3-containing paired-end reads were obtained from each sample. First-strand cDNA synthesis was performed from all RNA using the Mint cDNA synthesis kit, with priming by a TRBC-specific oligonucleotide. Following uracil-DNA glycosylase treatment, all cDNA underwent a first 18-cycle PCR with the universal primers M1SS and BC2_uni_R. Per the source publication's procedure: For normalization, 1 million high-quality reads, each with a distinct molecular identifier, were randomly selected from each sample. Reads with shared molecular identifiers were discarded instead of being binned into consensus sequences. MiTCR, with a Q25 quality threshold and the strictest error-elimination algorithm, was used for CDR3 identification, clonotype clustering and error correction. A nonparametric unseen species model using Euler transformation provided a lower-bound estimate of total TCR beta diversity. The public reads were reprocessed in TCRdb via fastp at Q25 and MiXCR, keeping in-frame beta chains. Rows are unified per CDR3 protein, each entry keeping the most common DNA and genes. What appears here as the V and J calls and clone size reflects TCRdb's work, not the paper's. The sample table shows about 540,000 distinct CDR3 sequences, and nearly 25% are seen once. The ten largest clones represent roughly 9.4% of the sample.

CDR1 and CDR2 are drawn from the germline V gene (reference sequence): MNHNY, SVGAGI. The V end loses 2 bases and the J end loses 5 bases, and a stretch of 6 bases separates them. The CDR3 runs 13 amino acids, cysteine and phenylalanine included. Here the CDR3 DNA is all that survives: 39 bases in frame from base 1. What the work shows at the level of the full study, not this receptor alone: As age increased, observed TCR beta diversity per million T cells dropped in a roughly linear way, and a significant reduction was already evident by age about 40. Compared with the aged group, more naive CD4+ T cells, fewer expanded clones and increased TCR diversity were shown by the long-lived group, suggesting age selection. Estimates of total diversity from one million sequenced T cells were regarded as lower bounds and underestimates. There was a strong correlation between observed TCR beta diversity and the percentage of naive T cells measured by flow cytometry. Since profiling was done on bulk unsorted PBMCs, naive and antigen-experienced compartments could not be conclusively compared. Because donor CMV infection status was unknown, age-related changes in expanded clonotypes were potentially confounded.

Notes on this clonotype: The antigen it binds to is not known. No base-level quality is on record; no much larger clone is a single base apart.

These data are also associated with another study on T cells of mothers and their children. Looking at the second paper: Donors were nine systemically healthy Caucasian individuals: three mothers and their six children. cDNA synthesis consumed the entire amount of extracted RNA, loaded at about 1.5 ug RNA in each 15 ul reaction. Sample barcodes and 2-4 random nucleotides were added via the M1S primer in the second PCR. Over 8 million TCR beta CDR3 reads came from each mother, compared with about 3 million reads from each child. Thymic selection shapes the output of TCR recombination in a similar way in related and unrelated pairs, and inherited differences have a minor effect. Normalized repertoire overlap was always slightly but never significantly higher in related than unrelated mother-child pairs. No persistent microchimeric T cell clones were detected, at a sensitivity of 90 to 100 clones per million clonotypes. In the study, deep NGS was used to compare the TCR beta repertoires of mothers and children, and features distinguishing related mother-child pairs from unrelated individuals were sought. The mean age was roughly 36 +/- 4 years for the mothers and approximately 11 +/- 4 years for the children. After adapter ligation was performed with NEBNext reagents, the libraries were sequenced on an Illumina HiSeq 2000 with 100+100 nt paired-end reads. To prevent cross-contamination, the mother and child libraries were prepared a month apart and were sequenced in separate runs. For each donor, somewhere between about 450,000 and 2,100,000 distinct TCR beta clonotypes were identified. Naive TCR beta clonotypes were estimated from low-frequency clonotypes matched to each donor's FACS-determined naive share, without sorting.

The source of this sequence is a boy aged 10-17 years in good health. What was sequenced was blood. The sequence is built from TRBV6-6 and TRBJ1-4, with a tentative D gene TRBD1 over 5 matching bases. CDR3 reads: CASSYRDNEKLFF. The nucleotides read TGTGCCAGCAGTTACCGGGACAATGAAAAACTGTTTTTT.